The 21 T cell receptor beta chains given below trace back to one sample, sequenced in a study of cytomegalovirus exposure and HLA in healthy donors. Using immunoSEQ multiplex PCR, the repertoire was profiled, and TCRdb retains in-frame clones only, with some absent. The repertoire holds about 110,000 clones, with roughly 84% as singletons. Input material: PBMCs. Receptor source: a woman under 30 in good health and CMV-seronegative.

This sequence joins TRBV9 and TRBJ1-2, with 8 bases matching TRBD1. This CDR3 has 15 amino acids. The V gene end was trimmed by 3 bases and the J gene end by 4 bases; junction bases not matched to a gene: 8. In germline, CDR1 is SGDLS, CDR2 YYNGEE. CDR3 region: CASSASTGESYGYTF. In DNA form, the CDR3 reads TGTGCCAGCAGCGCCTCGACAGGGGAGAGCTATGGCTACACCTTC.

This clone was seen only a few times. The CDR3 DNA is TGTGCCAGCAGTGACCGGTCACCCAATCAGCCCCAGCATTTT. Translated: CASSDRSPNQPQHF. The chain employs TRBV6-1 and TRBJ1-5; the D is unclear. The CDR3 is 14 residues long. Germline-derived CDR1 and CDR2 are MNHNS and SASEGT. Trimming left V 3 bases short and J 3 bases short, with 9 bases between.

The chain links TRBV6-1 to TRBJ1-1; the D gene is possibly TRBD1 (6 bases). This CDR3 has 15 residues. V dropped 4 bases and J dropped 4 bases, with 16 bases sitting between them. The V gene's germline CDR1 is MNHNS and CDR2 SASEGT. CDR3 nucleotides: TGTGCCAGCAGTGCGCCTTCCCAGGGGCCCACTGAAGCTTTCTTT. It specifies CASSAPSQGPTEAFF.

The chain has TRBV18 and TRBJ1-1; 7 nucleotides agree with TRBD1. Looked up from germline, CDR1 is KGHSH and CDR2 is LQKENI. The CDR3 is made up of 16 amino acids. V shed 2 bases, J shed 1 base, and the junction held 7 bases outside the gene matches. CDR3 amino acids: CASSPKLQGTNTEAFF. In nucleotides, the CDR3 is TGTGCCAGCTCACCAAAGTTACAGGGGACGAACACTGAAGCTTTCTTT.

The chain recombines TRBV7-8 with TRBJ2-7, with TRBD1 identical over 9 bases. CDR3 size: 15 residues. Germline V lookup: CDR1 SGHVS, CDR2 FQNEAQ. The V and J ends lost 3 bases and 0 bases, in that order; junction bases with no gene match: 3. As DNA, the CDR3 is TGTGCCAGCAGCTTTTCGACAGGGGGCTCCTACGAGCAGTACTTC. Translation: CASSFSTGGSYEQYF.

The chain combines TRBV15 with TRBJ2-1; TRBD2 matches 7 bases. After removal of 5 bases from V and 12 bases from J, the junction contained 10 bases not matched to a gene. The CDR3 consists of 13 residues. Germline V gene data show CDR1 as LNHNV and CDR2 as YYDKDF (reference sequence). CDR3 coding DNA: TGTGCCACCAGCCCCACGGGGGGAGAGAGGCAGTTCTTC. It is translated as CATSPTGGERQFF.

The chain is built from TRBV25-1 and TRBJ1-1; TRBD1 matches at 9 bases. V shed 0 bases and J 1 base; nucleotides not matched to a gene: 6. Germline-derived CDR1 and CDR2 are MGHDK and SYGVNS. There are 17 residues in the CDR3. The CDR3 DNA follows: TGTGCCAGCAGTGAATATGAGTCACAGGGGGCGAACACTGAAGCTTTCTTT. Translating it yields CASSEYESQGANTEAFF.

The chain has TRBV5-1 and TRBJ1-2; TRBD1 aligns across 7 bases. The CDR3 is 15 amino acids. Germline V gene sequence: CDR1 SGHRS, CDR2 YFSETQ. V trimming: 0 bases; J trimming: 3 bases; junction bases outside the gene matches: 5. CDR3 sequence: CASSLDDRVDYGYTF. Here the CDR3 DNA reads TGCGCCAGCAGCTTGGATGACAGGGTGGACTATGGCTACACCTTC.

The rearrangement uses TRBV28 and TRBJ1-1, with D maybe TRBD1 (5 bases). Germline CDR1 MDHEN, CDR2 SYDVKM. This CDR3 region has 13 residues. V lost 6 bases and J lost 10, with 18 bases in between. In DNA form, the CDR3 reads TGTGCCAGCAGAACGACACGGGGAGGGGCAGCTTTCTTT. Translation: CASRTTRGGAAFF. Variable domain in full (rest from reference TRBV28 and TRBJ1-1): DVKVTQSSRYLVKRTGEKVFLECVQDMDHENMFWYRQDPGLGLRLIYFSYDVKMKEKGDIPEGYSVSREKKERFSLILESASTNQTSMYLCASRTTRGGAAFFGQGTRLTVV.

The gene calls are TRBV9 and TRBJ1-1; no firm D call. The CDR3 loop spans 14 amino acids. Germline loops: CDR1 SGDLS, CDR2 YYNGEE. Trimming left V 0 bases short and J 0 bases short, with 6 bases between. The CDR3 is CASSVGEVNTEAFF. In DNA form, the CDR3 reads TGTGCCAGCAGCGTAGGTGAGGTGAACACTGAAGCTTTCTTT. The entire variable domain, with the rest obtained from reference TRBV9 and TRBJ1-1, is as follows: DSGVTQTPKHLITATGQRVTLRCSPRSGDLSVYWYQQSLDQGLQFLIQYYNGEERAKGNILERFSAQQFPDLHSELNLSSLELGDSALYFCASSVGEVNTEAFFGQGTRLTVV.

The chain has TRBV18 and TRBJ1-5; D perhaps matches TRBD1 (6 bases). Germline CDR1 is KGHSH and CDR2 is LQKENI. Trimming removed 3 bases from V and 3 bases from J, with 18 bases in between. CDR3 length: 17 amino acids. The CDR3 coding sequence is TGTGCCAGCTCACCGGGAATCCAGGACAGAAACAATCAGCCCCAGCATTTT. The encoded protein is CASSPGIQDRNNQPQHF.

V usage is TRBV4-2 and J usage is TRBJ1-6; 7 bases are a match to TRBD1. The V gene's germline CDR1 is LGHNA and CDR2 YNFKEQ. V lost 1 base to trimming and J lost 5 bases; unmatched junction nucleotides: 2. This CDR3 comprises 15 residues. The CDR3 spells CASSQGDSNNSPLHF. Written as DNA, the CDR3 is TGTGCCAGCAGCCAAGGGGACAGTAATAATTCACCCCTCCACTTT.

The V gene is TRBV27, the J gene TRBJ2-3; unclear D gene. Deletions cut 0 bases from V and 4 bases from J, with 20 bases between. There are 18 residues in the CDR3. In germline, CDR1 is MNHEY, CDR2 SMNVEV (reference sequence). This CDR3 is CASSLSAAVPAEADTQYF. The CDR3 nucleotides read TGTGCCAGCAGTTTATCAGCCGCAGTGCCAGCCGAGGCAGATACGCAGTATTTT.

The chain links TRBV28 to TRBJ1-5; possible D gene TRBD1, 5 bases. The CDR3 is made up of 15 amino acids. Germline CDR1 is MDHEN and CDR2 is SYDVKM. V gave up 6 bases and J gave up 3 bases, with 15 bases separating them. The CDR3, as DNA: TGTGCCAGCAGCCGCGGGGGGGTCCTCAATCAGCCCCAGCATTTT. It is translated as CASSRGGVLNQPQHF.

This clone has a single count. J is TRBJ2-1 and V is TRBV5-4; 9 bases line up with TRBD1. The trim removed 3 bases at V and 8 bases at J, leaving 9 bases unmatched. Germline CDR1 reads SGHNT; CDR2 reads YYREEE (reference sequence). The CDR3 consists of 15 residues. CDR3 DNA: TGTGCCAGCAGCTCCGTTGGACAGGGGAGAGATGAGCAGTTCTTC. Its translation is CASSSVGQGRDEQFF.

The chain has TRBV10-3 and TRBJ1-2; perhaps TRBD1 as D (6 bases). The CDR3 loop spans 18 amino acids. The germline CDR1 and CDR2 sequences are ENHRY and SYGVKD. The ends were cut back, 0 bases at V and 4 bases at J, with 21 bases in the middle. DNA of the CDR3: TGTGCCATCAGTGAGTCGAAGTTTAGGGGGGGAAACGGCTATGGCTACACCTTC. The encoded protein is CAISESKFRGGNGYGYTF.

The J gene is TRBJ1-3, the V gene TRBV6-6; D not certain. The germline V gene encodes CDR1 MNHNY and CDR2 SVGAGI (reference sequence). Trimming shortened V by 4 bases and J by 8 bases, and 9 bases separated the two germline ends. The CDR3 is 12 amino acids. The CDR3 here is CASSFSADTIYF. The CDR3 bases are TGTGCCAGCAGTTTCTCGGCGGACACCATATATTTT.

The V gene is TRBV27, the J gene TRBJ2-1; 13 bases fit TRBD2. J was trimmed by 6 bases and V by 2 bases; bases with no gene match: 1. This CDR3 contains 15 residues. Germline lookup yields CDR1 MNHEY and CDR2 SMNVEV (reference sequence). The CDR3 DNA reads as TGTGCCAGCAGTTTAGGGACTAGCGGGGTCAATGAGCAGTTCTTC. This translates into CASSLGTSGVNEQFF.

The chain combines TRBV30 with TRBJ1-1; D is ambiguous. CDR1 is GTSNPN and CDR2 is SVGIG in the germline V gene (reference sequence). The V end was cut by 0 bases, the J end by 4 bases, with 9 bases between. The CDR3 covers 13 residues. This CDR3 is CAWSVWGGTEAFF. The CDR3 DNA reads TGTGCCTGGAGTGTATGGGGAGGCACTGAAGCTTTCTTT. Filled out from reference TRBV30 and TRBJ1-1, the complete variable domain reads SQTIHQWPATLVQPVGSPLSLECTVEGTSNPNLYWYRQAAGRGLQLLFYSVGIGQISSEVPQNLSASRPQDRQFILSSKKLLLSDSGFYLCAWSVWGGTEAFFGQGTRLTVV.

This sequence joins TRBV30 and TRBJ2-7; possibly TRBD1 for D (5 bases). This CDR3 has 14 residues. Germline V gene sequence: CDR1 GTSNPN, CDR2 SVGIG (reference sequence). V dropped 5 bases and J dropped 6 bases, with 20 bases sitting between them. For the CDR3, the DNA is TGTGCCTGGGGAAGACAGCCTAACCTCTCCGAGCAGTACTTC. This codes for CAWGRQPNLSEQYF. Filled out from reference TRBV30 and TRBJ2-7, the complete variable domain reads SQTIHQWPATLVQPVGSPLSLECTVEGTSNPNLYWYRQAAGRGLQLLFYSVGIGQISSEVPQNLSASRPQDRQFILSSKKLLLSDSGFYLCAWGRQPNLSEQYFGPGTRLTVT.

This sequence joins TRBV19 and TRBJ1-6; possibly TRBD1 for D (5 bases). The germline V and J ends were trimmed by 7 bases and 9 bases, with 16 bases remaining between them. The CDR3 covers 14 residues. The V gene's germline CDR1 is LNHDA and CDR2 SQIVND (reference sequence). CDR3 sequence: CASTLGTMGSPLHF. The CDR3 nucleotides are TGTGCCAGTACTCTCGGGACTATGGGTTCACCCCTCCACTTT.